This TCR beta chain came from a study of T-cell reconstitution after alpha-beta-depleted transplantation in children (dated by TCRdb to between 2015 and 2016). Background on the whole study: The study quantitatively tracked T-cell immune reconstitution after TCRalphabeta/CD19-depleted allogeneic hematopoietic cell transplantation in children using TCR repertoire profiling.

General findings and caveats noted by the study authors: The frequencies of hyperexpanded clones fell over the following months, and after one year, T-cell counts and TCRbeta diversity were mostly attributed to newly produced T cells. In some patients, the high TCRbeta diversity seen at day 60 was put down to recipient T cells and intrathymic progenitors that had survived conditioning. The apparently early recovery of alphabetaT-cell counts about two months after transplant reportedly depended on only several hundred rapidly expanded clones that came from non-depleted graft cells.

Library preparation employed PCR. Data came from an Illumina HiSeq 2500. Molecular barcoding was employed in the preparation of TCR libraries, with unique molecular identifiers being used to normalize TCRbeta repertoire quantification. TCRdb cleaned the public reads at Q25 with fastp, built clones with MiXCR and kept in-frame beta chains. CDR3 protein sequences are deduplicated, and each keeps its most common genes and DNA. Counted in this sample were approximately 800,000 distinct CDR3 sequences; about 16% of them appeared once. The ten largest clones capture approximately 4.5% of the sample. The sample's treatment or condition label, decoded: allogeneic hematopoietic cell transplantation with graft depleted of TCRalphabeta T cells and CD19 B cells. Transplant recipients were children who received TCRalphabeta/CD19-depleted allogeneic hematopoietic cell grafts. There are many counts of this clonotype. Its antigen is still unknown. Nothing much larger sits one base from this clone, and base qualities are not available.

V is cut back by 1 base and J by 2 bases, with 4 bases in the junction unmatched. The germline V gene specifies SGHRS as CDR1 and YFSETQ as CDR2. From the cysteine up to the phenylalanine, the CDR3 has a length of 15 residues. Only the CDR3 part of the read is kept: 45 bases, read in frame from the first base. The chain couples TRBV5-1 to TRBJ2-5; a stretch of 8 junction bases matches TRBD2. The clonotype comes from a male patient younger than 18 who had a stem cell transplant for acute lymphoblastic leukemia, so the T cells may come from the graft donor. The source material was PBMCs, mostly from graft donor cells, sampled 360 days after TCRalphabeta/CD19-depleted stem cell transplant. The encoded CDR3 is CASSLWAGGQETQYF. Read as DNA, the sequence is TGCGCCAGCAGCTTGTGGGCGGGAGGACAAGAGACCCAGTACTTC.